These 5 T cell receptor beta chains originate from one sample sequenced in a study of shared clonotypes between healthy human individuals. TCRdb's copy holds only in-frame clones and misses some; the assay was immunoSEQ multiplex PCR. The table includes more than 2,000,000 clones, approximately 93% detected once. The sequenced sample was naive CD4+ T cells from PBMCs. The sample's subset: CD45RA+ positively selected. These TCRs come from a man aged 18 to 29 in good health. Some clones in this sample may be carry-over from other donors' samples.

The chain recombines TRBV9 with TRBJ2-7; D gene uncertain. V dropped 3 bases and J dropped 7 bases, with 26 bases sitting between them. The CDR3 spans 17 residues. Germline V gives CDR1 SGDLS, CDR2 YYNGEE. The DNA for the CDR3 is TGTGCCAGCAGCGCCAGCCCCTCGGCGCTGCCTTCTCCGGAGCAGTACTTC. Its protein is CASSASPSALPSPEQYF. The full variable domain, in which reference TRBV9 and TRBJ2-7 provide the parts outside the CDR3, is DSGVTQTPKHLITATGQRVTLRCSPRSGDLSVYWYQQSLDQGLQFLIQYYNGEERAKGNILERFSAQQFPDLHSELNLSSLELGDSALYFCASSASPSALPSPEQYFGPGTRLTVT.

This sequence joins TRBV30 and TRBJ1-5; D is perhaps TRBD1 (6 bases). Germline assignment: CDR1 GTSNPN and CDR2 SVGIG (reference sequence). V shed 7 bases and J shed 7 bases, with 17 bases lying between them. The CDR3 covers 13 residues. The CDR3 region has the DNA TGTGCCTCTGAACCACAGGGAGGGCAGCCCCAGCATTTT. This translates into CASEPQGGQPQHF.

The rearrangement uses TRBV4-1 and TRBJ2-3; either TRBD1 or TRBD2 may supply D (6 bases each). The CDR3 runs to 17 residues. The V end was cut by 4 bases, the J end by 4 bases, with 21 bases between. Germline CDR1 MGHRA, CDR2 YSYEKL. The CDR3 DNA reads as TGCGCCAGCAGCCTTTTTCAGGGGAGGTGGTTCGCAGATACGCAGTATTTT. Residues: CASSLFQGRWFADTQYF.

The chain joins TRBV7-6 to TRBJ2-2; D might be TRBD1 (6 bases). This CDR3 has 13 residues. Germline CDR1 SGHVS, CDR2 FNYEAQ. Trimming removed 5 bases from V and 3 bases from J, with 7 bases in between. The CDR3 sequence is CASSNRDTGELFF. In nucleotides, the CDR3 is TGTGCCAGCAGCAACAGGGACACCGGGGAGCTGTTTTTT.

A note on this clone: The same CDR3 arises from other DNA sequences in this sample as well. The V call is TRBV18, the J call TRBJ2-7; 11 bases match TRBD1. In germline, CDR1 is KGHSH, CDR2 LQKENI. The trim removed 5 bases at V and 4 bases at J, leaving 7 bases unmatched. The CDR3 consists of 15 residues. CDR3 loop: CASSEGTGGFYEQYF. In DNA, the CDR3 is TGTGCCAGCTCAGAAGGGACAGGGGGTTTTTACGAGCAGTACTTC.